These 10 T cell receptor beta chains originate from one sample sequenced in a study of shared clonotypes between healthy human individuals. Sequenced by immunoSEQ multiplex PCR; TCRdb stores in-frame clones only, minus some. This table holds about 1 million clones, around 74% found once. The sequenced sample consisted of memory CD4+ T cells sorted from blood. This sample's subset: CD45RA-negative fraction. These receptors came from a man aged 18 to 30 in good health.

This clone was seen once. The chain joins TRBV9 to TRBJ1-3; possible D gene TRBD1, 5 bases. Per germline, CDR1 SGDLS and CDR2 YYNGEE. CDR3 length: 15 residues. Trimming pared 1 base from V and 4 bases from J, leaving 12 bases between. CDR3 coding DNA: TGTGCCAGCAGCGTATTCGGGGGAGGCGGAAACACCATATATTTT. This gives the protein CASSVFGGGGNTIYF. Variable domain in full (rest from reference TRBV9 and TRBJ1-3): DSGVTQTPKHLITATGQRVTLRCSPRSGDLSVYWYQQSLDQGLQFLIQYYNGEERAKGNILERFSAQQFPDLHSELNLSSLELGDSALYFCASSVFGGGGNTIYFGEGSWLTVV.

V gene TRBV11-2 combines with J gene TRBJ1-4, with D unclear. The V end was cut by 4 bases, the J end by 4 bases, with 13 bases between. The germline gives CDR1 SGHAT, CDR2 FQNNGV. The CDR3 is made up of 15 amino acids. This CDR3 is CASSSVMRSNEKLFF. The CDR3 DNA is TGTGCCAGCAGCTCTGTAATGAGAAGTAATGAAAAACTGTTTTTT.

The rearrangement links TRBV11-2 to TRBJ2-5; weak D call: TRBD2 (5 bases). CDR1 is SGHAT, CDR2 FQNNGV, per germline. Trimming removed 1 base at V and 4 bases at J, with 10 bases between. The CDR3 length is 14 residues. The CDR3 DNA is TGTGCCAGCAGCTTAGGAAGCGGATCAGAGACCCAGTACTTC. Residues: CASSLGSGSETQYF.

This clone was observed a few times. This chain joins TRBV6-5 and TRBJ1-1; D is unclear. The germline V and J ends were trimmed by 6 bases and 7 bases, with 9 bases remaining between them. The CDR3 is 11 residues long. CDR1 is MNHEY and CDR2 is SVGAGI in the germline V gene. The CDR3 spells CASRFLDEAFF. CDR3 nucleotides: TGTGCCAGCAGATTTCTCGATGAAGCTTTCTTT.

The rearrangement links TRBV4-1 to TRBJ1-1; a weak D match, TRBD1 (5 bases). CDR3 size: 16 residues. Germline lookup yields CDR1 MGHRA and CDR2 YSYEKL. V lost 0 bases, J lost 5 bases, and 16 bases lay in between. CDR3 nucleotides: TGCGCCAGCAGCCAAGATCTTGGGGGAGGGAGGACTGAAGCTTTCTTT. Its translation is CASSQDLGGGRTEAFF.

As concerns this clone: At the DNA level, this CDR3 is encoded by other sequences in the same sample as well. CDR3 in DNA: TGTGCCAGCAGCCCCGACAACTATGGCTACACCTTC. Translation: CASSPDNYGYTF. The chain has TRBV7-2 and TRBJ1-2; D is undetermined. V was trimmed by 5 bases and J by 2 bases, leaving 6 bases between them. The CDR3 length is 12 residues. From germline, CDR1 is SGHTA and CDR2 FQGNSA.

This clone was seen a single time. The V call is TRBV5-1, the J call TRBJ1-1, with D unresolved. The CDR3 spans 14 residues. Trimming pared 4 bases from V and 1 base from J, leaving 11 bases between. CDR1 and CDR2 from the germline V gene are SGHRS and YFSETQ. CDR3 in amino acids: CASSPPAANTEAFF. The CDR3 coding sequence is TGCGCCAGCAGCCCCCCCGCAGCGAACACTGAAGCTTTCTTT.

V usage is TRBV30 and J usage is TRBJ2-5; 12 bases are a match to TRBD2. The last part of the DNA fits TRBJ2-7 better; the J call may be wrong. Per the germline V gene, CDR1 is GTSNPN and CDR2 is SVGIG (reference sequence). This CDR3 comprises 15 residues. The CDR3 DNA follows: TGTGCCTGGAGCCAAGGACTAGCGGGGACTTACGAGCAGTACTTC. Its translation is CAWSQGLAGTYEQYF.

V gene TRBV9 combines with J gene TRBJ1-2; D uncertain. CDR1 and CDR2 (germline): SGDLS, YYNGEE. The CDR3 is made up of 11 amino acids. Between the trimmed V and J ends, which lost 5 bases and 3 bases, there was a span of 5 bases. The CDR3 sequence: CASRSDYGYTF. CDR3 nucleotide sequence: TGTGCCAGCAGGAGCGACTATGGCTACACCTTC. Full variable domain (missing parts from reference TRBV9 and TRBJ1-2): DSGVTQTPKHLITATGQRVTLRCSPRSGDLSVYWYQQSLDQGLQFLIQYYNGEERAKGNILERFSAQQFPDLHSELNLSSLELGDSALYFCASRSDYGYTFGSGTRLTVV.

At least ten counts were recorded for this clone. This rearrangement joins TRBV18 to TRBJ1-4; unclear D gene. Germline V CDR1 and CDR2: KGHSH, LQKENI. The CDR3 totals 15 residues. Trimming removed 6 bases from V and 0 bases from J, with 11 bases in between. The CDR3: CASSPFQTTNEKLFF. The CDR3, as DNA: TGTGCCAGCTCGCCTTTCCAGACAACTAATGAAAAACTGTTTTTT.